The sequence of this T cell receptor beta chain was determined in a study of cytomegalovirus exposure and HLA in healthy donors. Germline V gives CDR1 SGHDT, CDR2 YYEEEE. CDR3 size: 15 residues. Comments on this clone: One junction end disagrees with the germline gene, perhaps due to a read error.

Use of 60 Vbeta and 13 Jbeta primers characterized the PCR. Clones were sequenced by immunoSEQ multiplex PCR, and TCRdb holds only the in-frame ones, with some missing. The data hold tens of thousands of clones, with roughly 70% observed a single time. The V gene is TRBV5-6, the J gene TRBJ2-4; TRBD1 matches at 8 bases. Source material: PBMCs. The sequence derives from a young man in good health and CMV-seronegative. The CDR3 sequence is CPSSFGQGGKNIQYF. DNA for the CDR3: TGTCCCAGCAGCTTCGGACAGGGTGGCAAAAACATTCAGTACTTC.